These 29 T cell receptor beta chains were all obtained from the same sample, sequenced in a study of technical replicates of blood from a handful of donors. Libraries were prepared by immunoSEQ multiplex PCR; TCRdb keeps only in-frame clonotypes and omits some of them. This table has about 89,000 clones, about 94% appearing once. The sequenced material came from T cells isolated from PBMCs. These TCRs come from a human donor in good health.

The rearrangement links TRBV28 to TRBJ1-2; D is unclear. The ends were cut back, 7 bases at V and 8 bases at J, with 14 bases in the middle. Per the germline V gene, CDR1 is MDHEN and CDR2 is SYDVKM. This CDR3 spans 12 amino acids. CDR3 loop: CASKGGGTGYTF. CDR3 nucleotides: TGTGCCAGCAAGGGAGGTGGAACCGGCTACACCTTC.

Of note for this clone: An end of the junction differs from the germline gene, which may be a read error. CDR3: CASRKPRDRLDF. The CDR3 DNA reads TGTGCCAGCAGGAAACCGCGGGACAGGCTGGACTTC. V usage is TRBV6-1 and J usage is TRBJ1-2; TRBD1 matches 8 bases. From germline, CDR1 is MNHNS and CDR2 SASEGT. CDR3 length equals 12 residues.

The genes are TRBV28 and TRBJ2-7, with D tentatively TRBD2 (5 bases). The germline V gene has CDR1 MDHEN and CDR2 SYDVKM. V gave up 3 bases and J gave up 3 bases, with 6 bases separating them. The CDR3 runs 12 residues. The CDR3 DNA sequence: TGTGCCAGCAGTTTGAGGGTCTACGAGCAGTACTTC. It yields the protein CASSLRVYEQYF.

This CDR3 reads CASNRGIGGEKLFF. CDR3 sequence (DNA): TGCGCCAGCAACAGGGGAATCGGAGGAGAAAAACTGTTTTTT. V and J are TRBV5-1 and TRBJ1-4; 7 bases match TRBD1. The V segment lost 6 bases and the J segment 8 bases; nucleotides outside the gene matches: 10. The V gene's germline CDR1 is SGHRS and CDR2 YFSETQ. The CDR3 runs to 14 residues.

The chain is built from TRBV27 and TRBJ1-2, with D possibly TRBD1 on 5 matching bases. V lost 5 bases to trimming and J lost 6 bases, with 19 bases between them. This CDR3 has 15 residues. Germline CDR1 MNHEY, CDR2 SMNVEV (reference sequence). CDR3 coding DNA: TGTGCCAGCAGTACCCCCGGGGGTAGTCTCAATGGCTACACCTTC. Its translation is CASSTPGGSLNGYTF.

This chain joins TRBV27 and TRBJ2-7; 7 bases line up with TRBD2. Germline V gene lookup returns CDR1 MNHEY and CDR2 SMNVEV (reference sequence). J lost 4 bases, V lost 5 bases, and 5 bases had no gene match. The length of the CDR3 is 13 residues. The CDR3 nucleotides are TGTGCCAGCAGTCGCGGGAGTGAGTACGAGCAGTACTTC. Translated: CASSRGSEYEQYF.

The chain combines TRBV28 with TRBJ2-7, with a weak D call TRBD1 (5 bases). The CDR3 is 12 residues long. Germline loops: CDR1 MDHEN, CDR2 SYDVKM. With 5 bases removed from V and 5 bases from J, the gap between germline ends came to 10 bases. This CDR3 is CASSIRGNEQYF. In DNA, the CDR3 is TGTGCCAGCAGTATTAGGGGTAACGAGCAGTACTTC.

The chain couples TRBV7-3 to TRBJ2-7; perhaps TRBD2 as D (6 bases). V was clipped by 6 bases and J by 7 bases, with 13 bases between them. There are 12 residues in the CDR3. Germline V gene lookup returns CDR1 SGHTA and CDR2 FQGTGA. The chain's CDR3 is CASRSDYPEQYF. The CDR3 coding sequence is TGTGCCAGCAGGTCGGACTATCCGGAGCAGTACTTC. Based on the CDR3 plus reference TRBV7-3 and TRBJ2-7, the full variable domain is GAGVSQTPSNKVTEKGKYVELRCDPISGHTALYWYRQSLGQGPEFLIYFQGTGAADDSGLPNDRFFAVRPEGSVSTLKIQRTERGDSAVYLCASRSDYPEQYFGPGTRLTVT.

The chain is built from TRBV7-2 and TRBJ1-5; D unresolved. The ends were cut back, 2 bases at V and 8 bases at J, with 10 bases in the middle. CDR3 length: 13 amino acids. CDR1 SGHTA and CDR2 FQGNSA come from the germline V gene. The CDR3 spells CASSLSLLKPQHF. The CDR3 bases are TGTGCCAGCAGCTTATCCCTTTTAAAGCCCCAGCATTTT.

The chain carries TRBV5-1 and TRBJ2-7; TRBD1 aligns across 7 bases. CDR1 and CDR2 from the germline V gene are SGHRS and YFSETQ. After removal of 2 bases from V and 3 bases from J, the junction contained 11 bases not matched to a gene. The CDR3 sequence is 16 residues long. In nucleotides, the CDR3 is TGCGCCAGCAGCTTAGGGGGCAGCCGCCTGGTCTACGAGCAGTACTTC. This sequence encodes CASSLGGSRLVYEQYF.

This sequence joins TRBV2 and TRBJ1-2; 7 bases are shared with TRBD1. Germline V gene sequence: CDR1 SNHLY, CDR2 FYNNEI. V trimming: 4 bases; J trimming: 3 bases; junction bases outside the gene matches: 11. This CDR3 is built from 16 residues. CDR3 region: CASSAYIRDSDYGYTF. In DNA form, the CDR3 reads TGTGCCAGCAGTGCGTATATCCGGGACAGCGACTATGGCTACACCTTC.

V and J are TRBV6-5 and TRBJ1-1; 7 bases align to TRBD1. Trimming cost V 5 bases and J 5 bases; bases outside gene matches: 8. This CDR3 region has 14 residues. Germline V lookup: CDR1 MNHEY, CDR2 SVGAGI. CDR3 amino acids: CASSTETGRTEAFF. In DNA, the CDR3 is TGTGCCAGCAGTACCGAGACAGGGAGGACTGAAGCTTTCTTT.

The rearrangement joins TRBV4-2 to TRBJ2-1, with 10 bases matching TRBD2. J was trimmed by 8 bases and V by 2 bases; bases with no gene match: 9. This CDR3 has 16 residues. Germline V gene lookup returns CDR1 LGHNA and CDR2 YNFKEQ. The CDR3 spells CASSQKGLAGDHEQFF. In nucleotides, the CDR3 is TGTGCCAGCAGCCAAAAGGGGCTAGCGGGAGACCATGAGCAGTTCTTC.

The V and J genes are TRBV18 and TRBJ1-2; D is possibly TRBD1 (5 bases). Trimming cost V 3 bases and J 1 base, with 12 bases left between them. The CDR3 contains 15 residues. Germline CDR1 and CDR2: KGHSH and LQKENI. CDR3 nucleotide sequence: TGTGCCAGCTCACCGGACAAGTCCATTAACTATGGCTACACCTTC. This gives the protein CASSPDKSINYGYTF.

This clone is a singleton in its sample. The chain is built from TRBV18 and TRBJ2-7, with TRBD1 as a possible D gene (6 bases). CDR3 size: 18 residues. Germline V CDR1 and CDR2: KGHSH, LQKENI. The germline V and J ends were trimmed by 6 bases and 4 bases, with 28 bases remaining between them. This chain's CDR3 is CASSPTETGPYFSYEQYF. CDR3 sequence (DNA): TGTGCCAGCTCCCCTACGGAGACAGGACCGTATTTTTCGTACGAGCAGTACTTC.

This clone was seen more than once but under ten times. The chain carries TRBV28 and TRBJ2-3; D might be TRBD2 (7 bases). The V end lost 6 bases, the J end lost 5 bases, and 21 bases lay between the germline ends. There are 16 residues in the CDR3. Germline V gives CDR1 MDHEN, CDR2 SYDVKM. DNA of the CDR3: TGTGCCAGCAGGGGGGTTTGGTGGGAGGGGGGAGATACGCAGTATTTT. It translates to CASRGVWWEGGDTQYF.

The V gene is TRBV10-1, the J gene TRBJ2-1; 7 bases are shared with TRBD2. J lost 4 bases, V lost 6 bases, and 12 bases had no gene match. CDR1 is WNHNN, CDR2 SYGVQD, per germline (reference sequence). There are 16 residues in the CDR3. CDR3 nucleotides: TGCGCCAGCAGCCTCAACCTAGGCGGGGGTTACAATGAGCAGTTCTTC. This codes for CASSLNLGGGYNEQFF.

CDR3 nucleotide sequence: TGTGCCAGCAGCCCCGGGGGACTAGCTAACACCGGGGAGCTGTTTTTT. It yields the protein CASSPGGLANTGELFF. The J gene is TRBJ2-2, the V gene TRBV11-2; 9 bases fit TRBD2. From germline, CDR1 is SGHAT and CDR2 FQNNGV. The junction had 6 bases not matched to a gene; V was cut back by 5 bases and J by 2 bases. There are 16 residues in the CDR3.

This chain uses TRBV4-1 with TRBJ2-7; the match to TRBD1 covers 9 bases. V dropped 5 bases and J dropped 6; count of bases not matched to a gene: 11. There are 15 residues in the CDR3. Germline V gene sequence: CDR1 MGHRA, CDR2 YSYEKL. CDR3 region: CASSAQPGQGTEQYF. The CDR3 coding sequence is TGCGCCAGCAGCGCCCAACCGGGACAGGGAACCGAGCAGTACTTC.

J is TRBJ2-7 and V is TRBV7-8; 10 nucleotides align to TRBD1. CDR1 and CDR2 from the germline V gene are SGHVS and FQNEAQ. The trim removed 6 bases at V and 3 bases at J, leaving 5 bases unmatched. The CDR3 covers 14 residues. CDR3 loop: CASSPGQGNYEQYF. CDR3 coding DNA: TGTGCCAGCAGTCCGGGACAGGGGAACTACGAGCAGTACTTC.

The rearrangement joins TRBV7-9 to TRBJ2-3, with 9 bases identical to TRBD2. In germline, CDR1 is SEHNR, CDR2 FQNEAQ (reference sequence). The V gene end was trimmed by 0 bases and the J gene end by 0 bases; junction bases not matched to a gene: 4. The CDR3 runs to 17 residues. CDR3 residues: CASSLAPTSGSTDTQYF. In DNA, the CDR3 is TGTGCCAGCAGCTTAGCGCCAACTAGCGGGAGCACAGATACGCAGTATTTT.

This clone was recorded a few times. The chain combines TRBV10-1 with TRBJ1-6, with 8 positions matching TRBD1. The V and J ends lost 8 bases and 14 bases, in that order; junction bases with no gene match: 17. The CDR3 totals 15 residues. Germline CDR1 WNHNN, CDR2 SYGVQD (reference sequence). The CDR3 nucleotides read TGCGCCAGCTCGGGTCAATGGACAGGGCCTTTCACCCTCCACTTT. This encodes CASSGQWTGPFTLHF.

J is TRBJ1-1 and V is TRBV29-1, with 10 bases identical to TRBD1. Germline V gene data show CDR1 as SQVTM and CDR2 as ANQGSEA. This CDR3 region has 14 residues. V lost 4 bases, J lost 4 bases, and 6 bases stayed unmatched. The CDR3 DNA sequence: TGCAGCGTTGTTGGGACAGGGGAGCGCACTGAAGCTTTCTTT. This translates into CSVVGTGERTEAFF.

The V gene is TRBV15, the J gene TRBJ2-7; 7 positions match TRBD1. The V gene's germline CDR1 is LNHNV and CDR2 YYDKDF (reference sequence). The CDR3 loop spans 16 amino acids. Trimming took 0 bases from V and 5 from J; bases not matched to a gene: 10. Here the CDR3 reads CATSRDPGTVNDEQYF. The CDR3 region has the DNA TGTGCCACCAGCAGAGATCCCGGGACAGTTAATGACGAGCAGTACTTC.

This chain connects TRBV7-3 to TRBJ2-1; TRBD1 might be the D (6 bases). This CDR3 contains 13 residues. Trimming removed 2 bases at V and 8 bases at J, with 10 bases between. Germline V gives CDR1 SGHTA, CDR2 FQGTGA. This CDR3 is CASSLGGLDEQFF. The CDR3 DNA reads TGTGCCAGCAGCTTAGGGGGCCTCGATGAGCAGTTCTTC.

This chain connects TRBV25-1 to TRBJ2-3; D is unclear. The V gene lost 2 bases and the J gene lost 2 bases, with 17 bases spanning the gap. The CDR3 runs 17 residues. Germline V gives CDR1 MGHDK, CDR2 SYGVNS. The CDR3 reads CASSEGTASVSTDTQYF. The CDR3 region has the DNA TGTGCCAGCAGTGAAGGAACAGCTTCGGTTTCCACAGATACGCAGTATTTT.

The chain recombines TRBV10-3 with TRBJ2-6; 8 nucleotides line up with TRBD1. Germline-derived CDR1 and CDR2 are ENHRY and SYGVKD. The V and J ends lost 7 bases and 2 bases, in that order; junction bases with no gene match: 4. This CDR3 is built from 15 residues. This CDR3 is CAITQDRAGANVLTF. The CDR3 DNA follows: TGTGCCATCACCCAGGACAGGGCTGGGGCCAACGTCCTGACTTTC.

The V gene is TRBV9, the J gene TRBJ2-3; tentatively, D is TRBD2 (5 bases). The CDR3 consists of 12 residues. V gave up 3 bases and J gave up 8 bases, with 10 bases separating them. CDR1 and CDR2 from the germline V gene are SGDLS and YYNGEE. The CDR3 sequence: CASSGDRGTQYF. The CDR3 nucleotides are TGTGCCAGCAGCGGTGATCGGGGTACGCAGTATTTT.

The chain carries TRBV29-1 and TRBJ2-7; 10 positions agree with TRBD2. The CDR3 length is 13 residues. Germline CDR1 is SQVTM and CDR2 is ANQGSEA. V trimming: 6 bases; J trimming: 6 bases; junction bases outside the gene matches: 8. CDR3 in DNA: TGCAGCGTGTTGGTAGCGGGAGGTATCGAGCAGTACTTC. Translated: CSVLVAGGIEQYF.